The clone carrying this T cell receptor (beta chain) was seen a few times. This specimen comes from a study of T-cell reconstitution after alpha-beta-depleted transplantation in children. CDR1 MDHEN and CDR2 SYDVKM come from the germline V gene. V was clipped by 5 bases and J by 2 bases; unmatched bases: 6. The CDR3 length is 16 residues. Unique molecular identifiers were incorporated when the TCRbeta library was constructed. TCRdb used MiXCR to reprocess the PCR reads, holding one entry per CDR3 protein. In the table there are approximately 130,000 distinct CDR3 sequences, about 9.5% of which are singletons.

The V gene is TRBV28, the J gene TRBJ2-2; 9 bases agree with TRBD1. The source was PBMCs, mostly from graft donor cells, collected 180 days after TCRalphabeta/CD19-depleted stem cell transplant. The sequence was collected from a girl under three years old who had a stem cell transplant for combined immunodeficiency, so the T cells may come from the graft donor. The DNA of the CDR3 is TGTGCCAGCAGTCCACACAGGGGGCCAAACACCGGGGAGCTGTTTTTT. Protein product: CASSPHRGPNTGELFF.